This section outlines one T cell receptor beta chain sequence together with its context. Its target is unknown. This specimen comes from a study of T cells in Graves' hyperthyroidism and ophthalmopathy. At the level of the study: Staff took peripheral blood when the initial diagnosis was made, before any treatment began. Whole-study results and caveats: Clonotypes that were expanded in thyroid above 0.001 mostly appeared in blood too.

Sample collection date corresponds to first hyperthyroidism diagnosis, prior to any ophthalmopathy symptoms. RNA transcripts provided the source from which TCR beta CDR3 regions were amplified. Researchers ran a first-round RT-PCR on the TCR CDR3 using the HTBI primer set. TCRdb processed the multiplex PCR reads anew with MiXCR; each CDR3 protein has one entry. The table records hundreds of thousands of distinct CDR3 sequences, less than 30% of them present only once. CDR1 and CDR2 from the germline V gene are LNHNV and YYDKDF (reference sequence). The length of the CDR3 is 16 residues. Trimming shortened V by 0 bases and J by 5 bases, and 16 bases separated the two germline ends.

The TCR comes from a middle-aged man with Graves' hyperthyroidism that later progressed to Graves' ophthalmopathy. The rearrangement uses TRBV15 and TRBJ2-5; D not resolved. The sample taken for sequencing was blood. This CDR3 is CATSRDGVSTGETQYF. CDR3 nucleotide sequence: TGTGCCACCAGCAGAGATGGGGTTAGTACCGGGGAGACCCAGTACTTC.